The source of this T cell receptor beta chain is a study of T-cell reconstitution after alpha-beta-depleted transplantation in children. The germline gives CDR1 SGHRS, CDR2 YFSETQ. This CDR3 contains 15 residues. V shed 0 bases and J shed 8 bases, with 17 bases lying between them. Unique molecular identifiers were used to barcode this TCRbeta library. Using its own MiXCR run on the PCR reads, TCRdb lists one record per CDR3 protein. The sample holds around 580,000 distinct CDR3 sequences; 20% to 25% are singletons and the top ten take 14%. Regarding the study as a whole: About two months after transplant, alpha-beta T cells reportedly came from several hundred expanded graft clones. Surviving thymic progenitors and recipient T cells were the source of high TCRbeta diversity at day 60 in some patients. From newly produced T cells came most of the T-cell counts and diversity one year after transplant.

About this clonotype itself: Its antigen is unidentified.

Material: PBMCs, mostly from graft donor cells, obtained 360 days after TCRalphabeta/CD19-depleted stem cell transplant. This receptor was obtained from a boy under two years old who had a stem cell transplant for acute myeloid leukemia, so the T cells may come from the graft donor. The chain combines TRBV5-1 with TRBJ1-2; D is perhaps TRBD1 (5 bases). The CDR3 is CASSLGNRDVYGYTF. Written as DNA, the CDR3 is TGCGCCAGCAGCTTGGGGAATAGGGACGTCTACGGCTACACCTTC.